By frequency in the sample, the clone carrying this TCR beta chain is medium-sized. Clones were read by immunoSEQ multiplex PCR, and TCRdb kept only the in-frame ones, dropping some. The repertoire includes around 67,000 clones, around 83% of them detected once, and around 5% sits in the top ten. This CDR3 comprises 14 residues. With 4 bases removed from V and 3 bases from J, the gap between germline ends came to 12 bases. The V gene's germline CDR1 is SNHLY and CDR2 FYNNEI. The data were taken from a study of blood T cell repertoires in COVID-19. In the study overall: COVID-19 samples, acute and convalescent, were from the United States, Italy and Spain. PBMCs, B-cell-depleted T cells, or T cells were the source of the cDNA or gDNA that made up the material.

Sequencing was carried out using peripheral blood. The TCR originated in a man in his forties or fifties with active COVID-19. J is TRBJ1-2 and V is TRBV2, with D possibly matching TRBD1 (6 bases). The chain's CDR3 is CASSGVGQYYGYTF. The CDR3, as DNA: TGTGCCAGCAGTGGTGTCGGACAGTACTATGGCTACACCTTC.